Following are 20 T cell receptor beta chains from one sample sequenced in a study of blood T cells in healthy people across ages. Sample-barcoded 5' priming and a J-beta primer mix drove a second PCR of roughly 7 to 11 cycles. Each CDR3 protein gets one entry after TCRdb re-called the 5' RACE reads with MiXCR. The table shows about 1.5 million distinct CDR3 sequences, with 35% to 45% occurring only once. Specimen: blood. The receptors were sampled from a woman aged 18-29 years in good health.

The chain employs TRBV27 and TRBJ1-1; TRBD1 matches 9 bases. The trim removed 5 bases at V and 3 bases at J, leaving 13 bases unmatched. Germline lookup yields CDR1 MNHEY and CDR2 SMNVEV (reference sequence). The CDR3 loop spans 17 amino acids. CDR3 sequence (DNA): TGTGCCAGCAGTCTGACCGGGACAGGGTATGGGTACACTGAAGCTTTCTTT. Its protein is CASSLTGTGYGYTEAFF.

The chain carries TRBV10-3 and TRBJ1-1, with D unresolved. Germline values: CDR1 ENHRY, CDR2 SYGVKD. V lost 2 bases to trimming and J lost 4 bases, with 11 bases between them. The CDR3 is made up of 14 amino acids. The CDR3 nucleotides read TGTGCCATCAGTGAGACTATACCGGGCACTGAAGCTTTCTTT. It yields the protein CAISETIPGTEAFF.

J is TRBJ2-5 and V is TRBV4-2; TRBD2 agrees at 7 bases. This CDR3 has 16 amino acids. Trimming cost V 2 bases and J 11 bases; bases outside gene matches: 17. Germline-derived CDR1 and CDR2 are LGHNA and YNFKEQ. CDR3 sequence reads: CASSQSSGQVVYEQYF. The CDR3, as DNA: TGTGCCAGCAGCCAATCTAGCGGTCAGGTCGTCTATGAGCAGTACTTC.

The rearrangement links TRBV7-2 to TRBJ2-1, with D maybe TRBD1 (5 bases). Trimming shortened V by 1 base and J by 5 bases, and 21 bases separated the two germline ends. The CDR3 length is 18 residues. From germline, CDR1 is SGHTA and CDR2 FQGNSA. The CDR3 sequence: CASSLEGLVGRLNNEQFF. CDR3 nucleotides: TGTGCCAGCAGCTTAGAAGGCCTGGTGGGGCGCCTAAACAATGAGCAGTTCTTC.

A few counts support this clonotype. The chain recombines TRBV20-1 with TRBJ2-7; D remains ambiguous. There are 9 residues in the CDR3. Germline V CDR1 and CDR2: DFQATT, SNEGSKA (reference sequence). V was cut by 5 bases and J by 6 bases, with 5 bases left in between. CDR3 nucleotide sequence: TGCAGTGCTCTTCCCGAGCAGTACTTC. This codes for CSALPEQYF.

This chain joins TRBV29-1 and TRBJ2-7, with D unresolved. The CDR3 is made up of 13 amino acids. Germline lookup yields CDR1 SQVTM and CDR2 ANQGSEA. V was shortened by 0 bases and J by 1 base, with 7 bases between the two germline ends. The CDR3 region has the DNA TGCAGCGTTGAAGATTACAGTTCCTACGAGCAGTACTTC. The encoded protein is CSVEDYSSYEQYF.

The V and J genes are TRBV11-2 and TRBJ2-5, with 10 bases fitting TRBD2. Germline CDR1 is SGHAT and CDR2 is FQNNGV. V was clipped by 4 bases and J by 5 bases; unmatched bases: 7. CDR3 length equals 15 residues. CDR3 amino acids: CASSYAAGGRETQYF. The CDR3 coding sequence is TGTGCCAGCAGCTATGCAGCGGGGGGGCGGGAGACCCAGTACTTC.

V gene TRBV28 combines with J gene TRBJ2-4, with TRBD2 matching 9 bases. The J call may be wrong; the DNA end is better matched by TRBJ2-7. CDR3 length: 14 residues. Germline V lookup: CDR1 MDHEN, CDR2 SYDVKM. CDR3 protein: CASRGTSLFCEQYF. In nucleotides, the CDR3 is TGTGCCAGCAGAGGGACTAGCCTCTTCTGCGAGCAGTACTTC.

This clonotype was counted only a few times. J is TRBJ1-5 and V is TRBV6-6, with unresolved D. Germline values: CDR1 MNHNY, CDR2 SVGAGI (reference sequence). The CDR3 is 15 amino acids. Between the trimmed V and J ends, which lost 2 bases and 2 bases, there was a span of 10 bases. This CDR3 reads CASSYGQMGNQPQHF. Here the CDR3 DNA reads TGTGCCAGCAGTTACGGGCAAATGGGCAATCAGCCCCAGCATTTT.

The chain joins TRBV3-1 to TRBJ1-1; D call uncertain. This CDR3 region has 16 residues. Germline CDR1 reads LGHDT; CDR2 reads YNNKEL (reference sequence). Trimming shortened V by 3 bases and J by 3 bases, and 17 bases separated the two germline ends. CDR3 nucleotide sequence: TGTGCCAGCAGCCAGGGCCTCATAGGGTTGTACACTGAAGCTTTCTTT. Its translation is CASSQGLIGLYTEAFF.

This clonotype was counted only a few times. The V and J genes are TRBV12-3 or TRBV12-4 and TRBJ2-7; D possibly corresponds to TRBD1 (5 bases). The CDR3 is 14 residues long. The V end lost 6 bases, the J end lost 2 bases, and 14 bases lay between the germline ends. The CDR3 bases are TGTGCCAGCAGAAGGGGCGAATCGGCCTACGAGCAGTACTTC. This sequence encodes CASRRGESAYEQYF.

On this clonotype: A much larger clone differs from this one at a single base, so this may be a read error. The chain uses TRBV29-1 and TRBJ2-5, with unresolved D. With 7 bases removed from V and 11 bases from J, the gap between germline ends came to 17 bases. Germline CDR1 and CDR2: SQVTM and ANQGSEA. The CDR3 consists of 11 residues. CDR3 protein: CSGLTYNEQYF. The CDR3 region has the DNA TGCAGCGGCCTCACCTACAATGAGCAGTACTTC.

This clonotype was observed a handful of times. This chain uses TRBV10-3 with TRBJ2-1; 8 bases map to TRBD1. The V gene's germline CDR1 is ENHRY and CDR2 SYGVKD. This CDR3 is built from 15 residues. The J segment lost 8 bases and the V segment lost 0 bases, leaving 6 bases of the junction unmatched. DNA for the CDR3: TGTGCCATCAGTGAGTCGCAGGGGGCACGCGATGAGCAGTTCTTC. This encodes CAISESQGARDEQFF.

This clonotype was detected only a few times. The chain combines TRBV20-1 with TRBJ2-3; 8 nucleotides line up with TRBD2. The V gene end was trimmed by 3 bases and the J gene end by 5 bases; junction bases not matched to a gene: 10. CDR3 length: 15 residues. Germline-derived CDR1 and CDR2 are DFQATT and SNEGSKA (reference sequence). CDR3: CSASEAGGPGDTQYF. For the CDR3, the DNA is TGCAGTGCTAGCGAGGCGGGAGGTCCTGGAGATACGCAGTATTTT.

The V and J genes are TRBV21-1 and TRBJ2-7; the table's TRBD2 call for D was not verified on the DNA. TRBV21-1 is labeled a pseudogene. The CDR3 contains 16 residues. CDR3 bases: TGTGCCAGCAGCAAGGAGCTACTAGCGGACACCTACGAGCAGTACTTC. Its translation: CASSKELLADTYEQYF.

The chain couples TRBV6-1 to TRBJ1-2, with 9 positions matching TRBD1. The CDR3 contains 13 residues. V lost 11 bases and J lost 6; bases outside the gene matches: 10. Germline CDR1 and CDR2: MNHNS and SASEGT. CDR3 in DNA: TGTGCCTGCCGGGACAGGGCAAGAAATGGCTACACCTTC. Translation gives CACRDRARNGYTF.

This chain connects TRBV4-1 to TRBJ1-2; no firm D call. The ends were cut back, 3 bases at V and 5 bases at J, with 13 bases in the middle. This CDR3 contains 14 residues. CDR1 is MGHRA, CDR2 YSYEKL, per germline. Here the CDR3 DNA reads TGCGCCAGCAGCCAGGCGGTTGGGTTTTATGGCTACACCTTC. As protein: CASSQAVGFYGYTF.

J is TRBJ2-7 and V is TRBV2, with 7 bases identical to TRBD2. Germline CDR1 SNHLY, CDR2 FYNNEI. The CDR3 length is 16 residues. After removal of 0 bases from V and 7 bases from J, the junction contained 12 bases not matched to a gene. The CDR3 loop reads CASSEAGRAGRGEQYF. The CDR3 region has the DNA TGTGCCAGCAGTGAAGCGGGACGAGCGGGACGTGGAGAGCAGTACTTC.

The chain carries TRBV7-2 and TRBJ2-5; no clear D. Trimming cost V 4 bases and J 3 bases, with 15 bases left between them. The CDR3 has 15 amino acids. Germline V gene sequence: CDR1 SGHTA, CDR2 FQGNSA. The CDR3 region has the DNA TGTGCCAGCAGCTATCCAACTTTCATGAAAGAGACCCAGTACTTC. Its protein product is CASSYPTFMKETQYF. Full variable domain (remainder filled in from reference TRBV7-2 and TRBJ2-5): GAGVSQSPSNKVTEKGKDVELRCDPISGHTALYWYRQSLGQGLEFLIYFQGNSAPDKSGLPSDRFSAERTGGSVSTLTIQRTQQEDSAVYLCASSYPTFMKETQYFGPGTRLLVL.

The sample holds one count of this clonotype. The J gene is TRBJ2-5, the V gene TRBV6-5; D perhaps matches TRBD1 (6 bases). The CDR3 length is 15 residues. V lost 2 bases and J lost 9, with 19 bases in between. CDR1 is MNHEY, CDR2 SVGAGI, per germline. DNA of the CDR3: TGTGCCAGCAGTTACCACCGGACAGCACGGGATGCCCAGTACTTC. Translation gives CASSYHRTARDAQYF.